One T cell receptor (beta chain) is described in this entry. Using immunoSEQ multiplex PCR, the repertoire was profiled, and TCRdb retains in-frame clones only, with some absent. The sample has about 75,000 clones, under 90% seen once. This entry belongs to a study of blood T cell repertoires in COVID-19. Study overall: T cells, B-cell-depleted T cells, or PBMCs provided the cDNA or gDNA that served as material.

Sequences were obtained from peripheral blood. This receptor was identified in a human donor in a cohort sampled during active COVID-19.

This CDR3 reads CASSLAADFPNTEAFF. The CDR3 coding sequence is TGTGCCAGCAGCTTGGCCGCTGACTTCCCGAACACTGAAGCTTTCTTT. V usage is TRBV5-6 and J usage is TRBJ1-1; D not certain. Looked up from germline, CDR1 is SGHDT and CDR2 is YYEEEE. Trimming removed 0 bases from V and 1 base from J, with 13 bases in between. The length of the CDR3 is 16 residues. The full variable domain, its missing parts supplied by reference TRBV5-6 and TRBJ1-1, is DAGVTQSPTHLIKTRGQQVTLRCSPKSGHDTVSWYQQALGQGPQFIFQYYEEEERQRGNFPDRFSGHQFPNYSSELNVNALLLGDSALYLCASSLAADFPNTEAFFGQGTRLTVV.